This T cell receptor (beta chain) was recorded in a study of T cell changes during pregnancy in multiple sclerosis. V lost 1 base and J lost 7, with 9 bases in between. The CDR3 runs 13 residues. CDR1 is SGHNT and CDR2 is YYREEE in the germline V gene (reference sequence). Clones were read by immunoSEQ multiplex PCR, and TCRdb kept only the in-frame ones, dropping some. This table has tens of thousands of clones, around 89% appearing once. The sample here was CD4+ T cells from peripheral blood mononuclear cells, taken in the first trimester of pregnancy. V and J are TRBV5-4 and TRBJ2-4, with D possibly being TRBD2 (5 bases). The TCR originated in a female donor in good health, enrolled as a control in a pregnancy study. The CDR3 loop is CASSLWEMNIQYF. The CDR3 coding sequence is TGTGCCAGCAGCTTGTGGGAGATGAACATTCAGTACTTC.